Following are 25 T cell receptor beta chains from one sample sequenced in a study of cytomegalovirus exposure and HLA in healthy donors. PCR employed 60 Vbeta and 13 Jbeta primers. Only in-frame clones appear in the TCRdb table, and some are missing; sequencing was by immunoSEQ multiplex PCR. In the table there are fewer than 150,000 clones, 80% of which are singletons. Sequencing input: PBMCs. The receptors here all came from a male donor in good health and CMV-seronegative.

The rearrangement joins TRBV29-1 to TRBJ2-1; 9 bases are a match to TRBD2. Trimming took 6 bases from V and 9 from J; bases not matched to a gene: 6. Germline-derived CDR1 and CDR2 are SQVTM and ANQGSEA. The CDR3 totals 12 residues. The chain's CDR3 is CSVRGGIGEQFF. The DNA of the CDR3 is TGCAGCGTGCGGGGGGGGATAGGTGAGCAGTTCTTC.

The chain combines TRBV19 with TRBJ1-3; D not resolved. Trimming stripped 5 bases from V and 0 bases from J, with 8 bases between. Germline lookup yields CDR1 LNHDA and CDR2 SQIVND (reference sequence). The CDR3 is 14 residues long. CDR3 in DNA: TGTGCCAGTAGTTACGACTACTCTGGAAACACCATATATTTT. It is translated as CASSYDYSGNTIYF.

In DNA form, the CDR3 reads TGTGCCAGCAGCTCCCTCGGGGATGGACCCCTCCACTTT. Translating gives CASSSLGDGPLHF. The V call is TRBV9, the J call TRBJ1-6, with D unresolved. V was shortened by 4 bases and J by 12 bases, with 14 bases between the two germline ends. Germline V gene sequence: CDR1 SGDLS, CDR2 YYNGEE. The CDR3 spans 13 residues.

The V call is TRBV29-1, the J call TRBJ2-7; perhaps TRBD1 as D (6 bases). The CDR3 runs 13 residues. Trimming took 6 bases from V and 1 from J, leaving 13 bases between them. From germline, CDR1 is SQVTM and CDR2 ANQGSEA. The CDR3 sequence is CSVATGLSYEQYF. In DNA form, the CDR3 reads TGCAGCGTCGCCACAGGGCTATCCTACGAGCAGTACTTC.

This clone was found a few times. For the CDR3, the DNA is TGTGCCAGCAGCCGCGGCGGGGGCGCTGACGGGGAGCTGTTTTTT. This sequence encodes CASSRGGGADGELFF. The genes are TRBV5-4 and TRBJ2-2; D is possibly TRBD2 (7 bases). CDR3 length: 15 residues. Trimming took off 4 bases at V and 7 bases at J, with 17 bases between the two ends. Germline CDR1 reads SGHNT; CDR2 reads YYREEE (reference sequence).

V usage is TRBV5-1 and J usage is TRBJ2-7, with TRBD1 matching 8 bases. Germline-derived CDR1 and CDR2 are SGHRS and YFSETQ. The CDR3 loop spans 14 amino acids. The trim removed 4 bases at V and 5 bases at J, leaving 8 bases unmatched. The DNA of the CDR3 is TGCGCCAGCAGCGATGACAGGGGTGACCACGAGCAGTACTTC. Translation: CASSDDRGDHEQYF.

V usage is TRBV6-1 and J usage is TRBJ1-2, with D possibly TRBD1 on 5 matching bases. The CDR3 length is 12 residues. V was trimmed by 4 bases and J by 5 bases, leaving 8 bases between them. Germline V gene data show CDR1 as MNHNS and CDR2 as SASEGT. This chain's CDR3 is CASSVDRYGYTF. The CDR3 region has the DNA TGTGCCAGCAGTGTAGACAGATATGGCTACACCTTC.

This clone was seen a few times. The chain has TRBV2 and TRBJ2-3; TRBD2 matches at 9 bases. Germline-derived CDR1 and CDR2 are SNHLY and FYNNEI. Unmatched junction bases numbered 6, after V lost 8 bases and J lost 6 bases. The CDR3 consists of 13 residues. The CDR3, as DNA: TGTGCCAGCCATGGGCTAGCGGGGGATACGCAGTATTTT. Translated, it gives CASHGLAGDTQYF.

This clone appeared a single time. The rearrangement joins TRBV15 to TRBJ1-2; 7 bases match TRBD1. V was clipped by 5 bases and J by 8 bases; unmatched bases: 8. Per the germline V gene, CDR1 is LNHNV and CDR2 is YYDKDF (reference sequence). This CDR3 region has 13 residues. CDR3 loop: CATSPPTQGGYTF. Written as DNA, the CDR3 is TGTGCCACCAGCCCACCGACACAGGGGGGCTACACCTTC.

This chain connects TRBV9 to TRBJ1-4; 9 nucleotides match TRBD1. Germline assignment: CDR1 SGDLS and CDR2 YYNGEE. V gave up 4 bases and J gave up 5 bases; unmatched junction bases: 6. The CDR3 sequence is 15 residues long. CDR3 loop: CASSPPGTGNEKLFF. In DNA, the CDR3 is TGTGCCAGCAGCCCCCCCGGGACAGGGAATGAAAAACTGTTTTTT.

In this sample, this clone turned up a few times. The CDR3 region is CASVYMGHSEAFF. The CDR3 nucleotides are TGTGCCAGCGTCTATATGGGACACAGCGAGGCTTTCTTT. V is TRBV7-9 and J is TRBJ1-1; D possibly corresponds to TRBD1 (6 bases). This CDR3 is 13 amino acids long. CDR1 is SEHNR, CDR2 FQNEAQ, per germline (reference sequence). Trimming shortened V by 8 bases and J by 11 bases, and 21 bases separated the two germline ends.

In nucleotides, the CDR3 is TGCGCCAGCAGCCAAGATTGGGCGGGGGCGACGAACACTGAAGCTTTCTTT. Amino acid sequence: CASSQDWAGATNTEAFF. The chain joins TRBV4-1 to TRBJ1-1, with TRBD1 as a possible D gene (6 bases). The CDR3 totals 17 residues. CDR1 is MGHRA and CDR2 is YSYEKL in the germline V gene. The V gene lost 0 bases and the J gene lost 1 base, with 15 bases spanning the gap.

This chain joins TRBV7-2 and TRBJ2-7; a possible D gene is TRBD2 (7 bases). V shed 3 bases and J shed 4 bases, with 13 bases lying between them. The CDR3 has 14 residues. Germline CDR1 reads SGHTA; CDR2 reads FQGNSA. As DNA, the CDR3 is TGTGCCAGCAGCTTCGGAGGGGGGGGATACGAGCAGTACTTC. Its translation: CASSFGGGGYEQYF.

The gene calls are TRBV19 and TRBJ1-2; 7 positions agree with TRBD1. The germline gives CDR1 LNHDA, CDR2 SQIVND (reference sequence). Trimming took 5 bases from V and 0 from J; bases not matched to a gene: 3. There are 14 residues in the CDR3. The CDR3 protein is CASSSGTANYGYTF. In nucleotides, the CDR3 is TGTGCCAGTAGTTCCGGGACAGCTAACTATGGCTACACCTTC.

The V gene is TRBV19, the J gene TRBJ2-6, with a weak D call TRBD1 (5 bases). Germline V lookup: CDR1 LNHDA, CDR2 SQIVND (reference sequence). The CDR3 has 16 amino acids. V lost 5 bases and J lost 1, with 12 bases in between. Here the CDR3 reads CASSSVRGSGANVLTF. As DNA, the CDR3 is TGTGCCAGTAGTTCGGTAAGGGGATCTGGGGCCAACGTCCTGACTTTC. The full variable domain, in which reference TRBV19 and TRBJ2-6 provide the parts outside the CDR3, is DGGITQSPKYLFRKEGQNVTLSCEQNLNHDAMYWYRQDPGQGLRLIYYSQIVNDFQKGDIAEGYSVSREKKESFPLTVTSAQKNPTAFYLCASSSVRGSGANVLTFGAGSRLTVL.

This clone has only a few counts. The V and J genes are TRBV11-2 and TRBJ1-1, with a tentative D call TRBD1 (6 bases). CDR1 is SGHAT, CDR2 FQNNGV, per germline. With 5 bases removed from V and 0 bases from J, the gap between germline ends came to 7 bases. The CDR3 sequence is 13 residues long. CDR3 region: CASSRQVNTEAFF. The DNA for the CDR3 is TGTGCCAGCAGCCGACAGGTGAACACTGAAGCTTTCTTT.

The chain recombines TRBV7-6 with TRBJ2-7; 9 nucleotides agree with TRBD2. Losses at the gene ends were 4 bases for V and 7 bases for J; bases not matched to a gene: 8. The CDR3 spans 14 residues. The germline V gene has CDR1 SGHVS and CDR2 FNYEAQ. The CDR3 reads CASSSGGGAREQYF. Here the CDR3 DNA reads TGTGCCAGCAGCTCTGGCGGGGGGGCTCGAGAGCAGTACTTC.

CDR3 sequence (DNA): TGTGCCAGCAGTACGACAGGGTTTCGTGAAAAACTGTTTTTT. As protein: CASSTTGFREKLFF. The V call is TRBV6-5, the J call TRBJ1-4; TRBD1 agrees at 7 bases. The CDR3 totals 14 residues. V shed 5 bases and J 7 bases; nucleotides not matched to a gene: 7. Germline V gene lookup returns CDR1 MNHEY and CDR2 SVGAGI.

The rearrangement uses TRBV7-2 and TRBJ1-5, with a possible D match to TRBD1 (6 bases). With 1 base removed from V and 5 bases from J, the gap between germline ends came to 12 bases. Germline V lookup: CDR1 SGHTA, CDR2 FQGNSA. The CDR3 covers 15 residues. The CDR3, as DNA: TGTGCCAGCAGCTTAGTAAGGGGGGGACATCAGCCCCAGCATTTT. This translates into CASSLVRGGHQPQHF.

The rearrangement uses TRBV30 and TRBJ1-1; D call uncertain. Germline-derived CDR1 and CDR2 are GTSNPN and SVGIG (reference sequence). The CDR3 sequence is 13 residues long. Trimming removed 0 bases at V and 1 base at J, with 6 bases between. CDR3 DNA sequence: TGTGCCTGGAGTGTCGCGGAGAACACTGAAGCTTTCTTT. Amino acid sequence: CAWSVAENTEAFF.

This chain uses TRBV2 with TRBJ1-5, with D perhaps TRBD1 (6 bases). Trimming removed 5 bases at V and 3 bases at J, with 14 bases between. The CDR3 consists of 15 residues. Germline lookup yields CDR1 SNHLY and CDR2 FYNNEI. CDR3 residues: CASSLTGTINQPQHF. The CDR3 DNA reads TGTGCCAGCAGTTTAACCGGGACAATCAATCAGCCCCAGCATTTT.

This sequence joins TRBV5-1 and TRBJ1-6, with 11 bases aligning to TRBD1. The CDR3 spans 16 residues. Germline V gene data show CDR1 as SGHRS and CDR2 as YFSETQ. Trimming took 4 bases from V and 11 from J; bases not matched to a gene: 11. The CDR3 DNA reads TGCGCCAGCAGCCTTGGACAGGGGGCCCCGCAGGCACCCCTCCACTTT. It encodes CASSLGQGAPQAPLHF.

The chain links TRBV19 to TRBJ1-1; 9 bases fit TRBD1. Germline CDR1 LNHDA, CDR2 SQIVND (reference sequence). This CDR3 has 14 amino acids. With 4 bases clipped from V and 5 bases from J, the junction kept 5 bases outside the gene matches. The CDR3, as DNA: TGTGCCAGTAGTAGGGGACAGGGTGGAACTGAAGCTTTCTTT. It encodes CASSRGQGGTEAFF.

The table lists this clone with a count of one. V and J are TRBV27 and TRBJ1-2; 9 bases align to TRBD1. Germline V gives CDR1 MNHEY, CDR2 SMNVEV (reference sequence). V was pared by 5 bases and J by 2 bases, with 15 bases of the junction left unmatched. The CDR3 covers 18 residues. The CDR3 coding sequence is TGTGCCAGCAGTATTGGTTACAGGGGGCTTCGGCGGAACTATGGCTACACCTTC. This gives the protein CASSIGYRGLRRNYGYTF.

V gene TRBV11-2 combines with J gene TRBJ2-7, with 7 bases that match TRBD1. The CDR3 runs 14 residues. Trimming removed 4 bases from V and 6 bases from J; junction bases left unmatched: 9. Germline V gene lookup returns CDR1 SGHAT and CDR2 FQNNGV. In DNA form, the CDR3 reads TGTGCCAGCAGCTCCACGATAGGGGGCACCGAGCAGTACTTC. It translates to CASSSTIGGTEQYF.